Following are 25 T cell receptor beta chains from one sample sequenced in a study of T cell responses to AZD1222 COVID-19 vaccine. Sequencing used immunoSEQ multiplex PCR; TCRdb keeps in-frame clones, though not all of them. Of 120,000 to 150,000 clones listed, around nine tenths were seen once; the top ten hold around 2.8%. The material was peripheral blood, obtained on day 0 of MenACWY control vaccination. All receptors derive from an adult in good health.

Points on this clone: The sample carries other DNA sequences with the same CDR3. The chain is built from TRBV5-1 and TRBJ1-1, with D possibly being TRBD1 (5 bases). The CDR3 is made up of 14 amino acids. Trimming left V 4 bases short and J 1 base short, with 11 bases between. Germline CDR1 reads SGHRS; CDR2 reads YFSETQ. The CDR3 coding sequence is TGCGCCAGCAGCGCCCAGGGTGGGAACACTGAAGCTTTCTTT. It encodes CASSAQGGNTEAFF.

The J gene is TRBJ1-2, the V gene TRBV3-1 (or the pseudogene TRBV3-2), with 7 nucleotides matching TRBD1. Germline CDR1 reads LGHDT; CDR2 reads YNNKEL (reference sequence). V trimming: 4 bases; J trimming: 4 bases; junction bases outside the gene matches: 9. The length of the CDR3 is 15 residues. The DNA of the CDR3 is TGTGCCAGCAGCCGGGGCGGACAGGTTCCCTATGGCTACACCTTC. Amino acid sequence: CASSRGGQVPYGYTF.

The CDR3 nucleotides read TGCGCCAGCAGCGACCTAGCGGGAGCGAATTGGTTCTTC. Its translation: CASSDLAGANWFF. This chain joins TRBV10-2 and TRBJ2-1, with TRBD2 matching 10 bases. Unmatched junction bases numbered 11, after V lost 6 bases and J lost 15 bases. The CDR3 consists of 13 residues. Per the germline V gene, CDR1 is WSHSY and CDR2 is SAAADI.

The V gene is TRBV10-3, the J gene TRBJ1-1; D possibly corresponds to TRBD1 (5 bases). Per germline, CDR1 ENHRY and CDR2 SYGVKD. The CDR3 runs 14 residues. V was cut by 4 bases and J by 0 bases, with 9 bases left in between. The CDR3 reads CAISVGTMNTEAFF. In DNA, the CDR3 is TGTGCCATCAGTGTGGGGACGATGAACACTGAAGCTTTCTTT.

The chain recombines TRBV6-5 with TRBJ1-1; the D is unclear. In germline, CDR1 is MNHEY, CDR2 SVGAGI. The V gene lost 11 bases and the J gene lost 3 bases, with 19 bases spanning the gap. This CDR3 spans 14 amino acids. The CDR3, as DNA: TGTGCCGGTTCGGAGGGCAGGTACTACACTGAAGCTTTCTTT. This translates into CAGSEGRYYTEAFF.

The J gene is TRBJ2-2, the V gene TRBV9; no clear D. Germline V gives CDR1 SGDLS, CDR2 YYNGEE. Trimming left V 2 bases short and J 1 base short, with 9 bases between. The CDR3 is 15 residues long. In DNA, the CDR3 is TGTGCCAGCAGCGTCGAGAGGCTGAACACCGGGGAGCTGTTTTTT. Its protein is CASSVERLNTGELFF.

Regarding this clone: This sample also contains other DNA sequences that code for the same CDR3. The rearrangement uses TRBV7-3 and TRBJ2-1; D ambiguous. There are 13 residues in the CDR3. Looked up from germline, CDR1 is SGHTA and CDR2 is FQGTGA. Trimming left V 5 bases short and J 1 base short, with 6 bases between. CDR3 sequence: CASSPGSYNEQFF. DNA for the CDR3: TGTGCCAGCAGCCCCGGGTCCTACAATGAGCAGTTCTTC.

This rearrangement joins TRBV5-4 to TRBJ1-6; 7 positions match TRBD1. Germline V CDR1 and CDR2: SGHNT, YYREEE (reference sequence). Unmatched junction bases numbered 14, after V lost 4 bases and J lost 7 bases. CDR3 length: 17 residues. The CDR3 sequence: CASSPGQTRNLNSPLHF. The CDR3 DNA sequence: TGTGCCAGCAGCCCGGGACAGACGCGAAATCTGAATTCACCCCTCCACTTT.

This chain links TRBV2 with TRBJ1-1, with D perhaps TRBD1 (5 bases). This CDR3 has 15 amino acids. V shed 2 bases and J shed 6 bases, with 16 bases lying between them. Per the germline V gene, CDR1 is SNHLY and CDR2 is FYNNEI. CDR3 loop: CASSEPRLGVPEAFF. CDR3 in DNA: TGTGCCAGCAGTGAACCCCGATTAGGGGTACCTGAAGCTTTCTTT.

This sequence joins TRBV3-1 (or the pseudogene TRBV3-2) and TRBJ1-1, with 9 bases that match TRBD1. CDR1 and CDR2 (germline): LGHDT, YNNKEL (reference sequence). Trimming removed 4 bases from V and 5 bases from J; junction bases left unmatched: 14. The CDR3 has 17 residues. The CDR3 spells CASSLHGQGKRQTEAFF. The CDR3 nucleotides read TGTGCCAGCAGCCTACACGGACAGGGGAAACGCCAAACTGAAGCTTTCTTT.

This rearrangement joins TRBV10-3 to TRBJ2-3, with 7 bases lining up with TRBD2. The CDR3 runs to 13 residues. The germline V gene encodes CDR1 ENHRY and CDR2 SYGVKD. V gave up 11 bases and J gave up 5 bases; unmatched junction bases: 10. DNA of the CDR3: TGTGCCCTTTCTGCGGGAGACGGAGATACGCAGTATTTT. It is translated as CALSAGDGDTQYF.

J is TRBJ2-7 and V is TRBV27; 9 nucleotides align to TRBD1. The CDR3 has 14 amino acids. V trimming: 8 bases; J trimming: 5 bases; junction bases outside the gene matches: 10. Germline CDR1 reads MNHEY; CDR2 reads SMNVEV (reference sequence). This chain's CDR3 is CASGRLTGGHEQYF. In nucleotides, the CDR3 is TGTGCCAGCGGTCGTCTTACAGGGGGCCACGAGCAGTACTTC.

Here the CDR3 reads CSVGQALNQPQHF. CDR3 bases: TGCAGCGTCGGACAGGCGTTAAATCAGCCCCAGCATTTT. The chain recombines TRBV29-1 with TRBJ1-5; 7 nucleotides align to TRBD1. Germline V gives CDR1 SQVTM, CDR2 ANQGSEA. J lost 4 bases, V lost 6 bases, and 6 bases had no gene match. The CDR3 runs 13 residues.

The CDR3 bases are TGTGCCAGCAGGCTTTTGCGCACCATGAACACTGAAGCTTTCTTT. As protein: CASRLLRTMNTEAFF. The gene calls are TRBV6-5 and TRBJ1-1; D remains unclear. Between the trimmed V and J ends, which lost 6 bases and 0 bases, there was a span of 14 bases. The germline CDR1 and CDR2 sequences are MNHEY and SVGAGI. This CDR3 region has 15 residues.

The genes are TRBV5-1 and TRBJ2-1; perhaps TRBD1 as D (5 bases). The CDR3 contains 15 residues. The V gene's germline CDR1 is SGHRS and CDR2 YFSETQ. With 4 bases removed from V and 1 base from J, the gap between germline ends came to 12 bases. DNA for the CDR3: TGCGCCAGCAGCAACCTTCAGGGTTCCTACAATGAGCAGTTCTTC. Translated: CASSNLQGSYNEQFF.

The rearrangement joins TRBV10-3 to TRBJ1-4, with D possibly TRBD1 on 6 matching bases. V was pared by 10 bases and J by 5 bases, with 14 bases between. The CDR3 has 13 amino acids. Germline CDR1 reads ENHRY; CDR2 reads SYGVKD. CDR3 loop: CATKTGENEKLFF. The CDR3 bases are TGTGCCACTAAGACAGGAGAAAATGAAAAACTGTTTTTT.

This clone has only one observation. V gene TRBV10-1 combines with J gene TRBJ1-1; tentatively, D is TRBD1 (6 bases). The CDR3 covers 12 residues. V was trimmed by 4 bases and J by 4 bases, leaving 7 bases between them. The germline V gene has CDR1 WNHNN and CDR2 SYGVQD (reference sequence). The CDR3 is CASSARGTEAFF. As DNA, the CDR3 is TGCGCCAGCAGTGCCAGGGGCACTGAAGCTTTCTTT.

This chain joins TRBV27 and TRBJ2-2; D tentatively fits TRBD1 or TRBD2 (5 bases each). CDR3 length: 15 amino acids. With 3 bases removed from V and 2 bases from J, the gap between germline ends came to 10 bases. Germline-derived CDR1 and CDR2 are MNHEY and SMNVEV (reference sequence). The DNA for the CDR3 is TGTGCCAGCAGTTTTTCGAGGGGTAACACCGGGGAGCTGTTTTTT. This gives the protein CASSFSRGNTGELFF.

The chain links TRBV19 to TRBJ1-2; 7 nucleotides align to TRBD1. CDR3 length: 15 residues. Unmatched junction bases numbered 5, after V lost 1 base and J lost 3 bases. Germline V CDR1 and CDR2: LNHDA, SQIVND (reference sequence). Here the CDR3 DNA reads TGTGCCAGTAGTATAGCGGGAGGGGGCCACTATGGCTACACCTTC. This codes for CASSIAGGGHYGYTF. Filled out from reference TRBV19 and TRBJ1-2, the complete variable domain reads DGGITQSPKYLFRKEGQNVTLSCEQNLNHDAMYWYRQDPGQGLRLIYYSQIVNDFQKGDIAEGYSVSREKKESFPLTVTSAQKNPTAFYLCASSIAGGGHYGYTFGSGTRLTVV.

The chain carries TRBV30 and TRBJ1-3; D possibly corresponds to TRBD1 (5 bases). Germline CDR1 and CDR2: GTSNPN and SVGIG (reference sequence). Trimming removed 4 bases at V and 0 bases at J, with 13 bases between. This CDR3 comprises 15 residues. The CDR3 DNA is TGTGCCTGGACCCGAGACAGTGCCTCTGGAAACACCATATATTTT. This gives the protein CAWTRDSASGNTIYF.

This clone was seen just once. V usage is TRBV5-6 and J usage is TRBJ1-1; D remains ambiguous. Germline-derived CDR1 and CDR2 are SGHDT and YYEEEE. The V gene lost 0 bases and the J gene lost 8 bases, with 11 bases spanning the gap. CDR3 length: 13 residues. The CDR3 coding sequence is TGTGCCAGCAGCTTGGTAGCTGGCCGCGAAGCTTTCTTT. Its translation is CASSLVAGREAFF.

The V call is TRBV30, the J call TRBJ2-5; 8 bases agree with TRBD2. The germline CDR1 and CDR2 sequences are GTSNPN and SVGIG (reference sequence). The V segment lost 4 bases and the J segment 7 bases; nucleotides outside the gene matches: 14. The CDR3 is 15 amino acids. This chain's CDR3 is CAWTLSPGGTRTQYF. CDR3 sequence (DNA): TGTGCCTGGACACTTTCCCCGGGAGGGACAAGGACCCAGTACTTC.

This chain connects TRBV2 to TRBJ1-5, with no clear D. V lost 5 bases and J 5 bases, leaving 13 bases between the germline ends. Germline values: CDR1 SNHLY, CDR2 FYNNEI. This CDR3 is 14 amino acids long. This CDR3 is CASSPSASYQPQHF. The CDR3 DNA reads TGTGCCAGCAGTCCATCGGCCTCTTATCAGCCCCAGCATTTT.

This sequence joins TRBV5-6 and TRBJ1-6; tentative D call: TRBD1 (6 bases). V gave up 2 bases and J gave up 8 bases, with 8 bases separating them. CDR3 size: 13 residues. Germline CDR1 SGHDT, CDR2 YYEEEE. CDR3 coding DNA: TGTGCCAGCAGCTTCTCAGGGGATTCACCCCTCCACTTT. Its protein is CASSFSGDSPLHF.

This chain connects TRBV2 to TRBJ2-2, with D tentatively TRBD1 (6 bases). The germline V and J ends were trimmed by 5 bases and 4 bases, with 11 bases remaining between them. Germline CDR1 SNHLY, CDR2 FYNNEI. The CDR3 sequence is 14 residues long. The CDR3 nucleotides are TGTGCCAGCAGTCAGGGGCGGAGCACCGGGGAGCTGTTTTTT. It specifies CASSQGRSTGELFF.